A selection of T cell receptor beta chains follows, all from one sample in a study of cytomegalovirus exposure and HLA in healthy donors. TCRdb's copy holds only in-frame clones and misses some; the assay was immunoSEQ multiplex PCR. The table records 200,000 to 250,000 clones, approximately 82% of them present only once. Material for sequencing was PBMCs. The origin of the receptors is a man aged 18 to 29 in good health and CMV-seronegative. Both conserved end residues are part of each CDR3. The order of the fields is CDR3 length, V gene, D gene, J gene, clone size, CDR3 protein, CDR3 DNA. The D gene is left open where the match is weak. The size field is filled for only some rows; it gives once, few, many or a size class.

>17|TRBV4-1|-|TRBJ2-2|-
CASSLAWGATNTGELFF
TGCGCCAGCAGCCTCGCTTGGGGAGCGACGAACACCGGGGAGCTGTTTTTT
>15|TRBV7-2|-|TRBJ2-5|once
CASSLVWGGKETQYF
TGTGCCAGCAGCTTAGTTTGGGGCGGGAAAGAGACCCAGTACTTC
>13|TRBV19|-|TRBJ1-2|once
CASGPGWGHGYTF
TGTGCCAGTGGACCCGGGTGGGGGCATGGCTACACCTTC
>18|TRBV10-1|TRBD1|TRBJ2-2|-
CASSPGTGVGSNTGELFF
TGCGCCAGCAGTCCCGGGACAGGGGTGGGTTCGAACACCGGGGAGCTGTTTTTT
>14|TRBV9|TRBD1|TRBJ1-1|-
CASSVVGPGQSSFF
TGTGCCAGCAGCGTCGTAGGGCCGGGACAGTCTTCTTTCTTT
>15|TRBV5-1|TRBD2|TRBJ2-2|-
CASSFREGNTGELFF
TGCGCCAGCAGCTTCCGGGAGGGAAACACCGGGGAGCTGTTTTTT
>13|TRBV30|-|TRBJ2-7|once
CAWSEPPLREQYF
TGTGCCTGGAGTGAACCCCCCTTGCGCGAGCAGTACTTC
>15|TRBV27|TRBD1|TRBJ2-2|-
CASTSGTAITGELFF
TGTGCCAGCACCTCCGGGACAGCTATCACCGGGGAGCTGTTTTTT
>13|TRBV7-7|TRBD2|TRBJ2-1|-
CASRAAGGTEQFF
TGTGCTAGCAGAGCAGCGGGAGGAACTGAGCAGTTCTTC
>13|TRBV11-3|-|TRBJ1-1|-
CASSLASHTEAFF
TGTGCCAGCAGCTTAGCCAGTCACACTGAAGCTTTCTTT
>14|TRBV7-2|TRBD1|TRBJ1-5|-
CASSPTGYNQPQHF
TGTGCCAGCAGCCCGACAGGGTACAATCAGCCCCAGCATTTT
>11|TRBV18|-|TRBJ1-1|-
CASSPHSEAFF
TGTGCCAGCTCGCCCCACAGTGAAGCTTTCTTT
>17|TRBV7-9|TRBD2|TRBJ2-1|few
CASSSRASGRAFSEQFF
TGTGCCAGCAGCTCCCGGGCTAGCGGGAGGGCCTTTTCTGAGCAGTTCTTC
>15|TRBV5-1|-|TRBJ2-7|-
CASSLAAGTTYEQYF
TGCGCCAGCAGCTTGGCCGCCGGGACAACCTACGAGCAGTACTTC
>17|TRBV5-4|TRBD2|TRBJ2-3|-
CASSFGTSVPSTDTQYF
TGTGCCAGCAGCTTTGGGACTAGCGTCCCTAGCACAGATACGCAGTATTTT
>15|TRBV19|TRBD1|TRBJ2-1|-
CASSLTGFSYNEQFF
TGTGCCAGTAGCCTGACAGGGTTCTCCTACAATGAGCAGTTCTTC
>14|TRBV6-5|TRBD1|TRBJ1-2|-
CASRQHRQGDGYTF
TGTGCCAGCAGGCAACACAGACAGGGTGATGGCTACACCTTC
>16|TRBV5-1|TRBD1|TRBJ2-5|-
CASSLAGLGGEETQYF
TGCGCCAGCAGCTTGGCAGGGTTAGGGGGCGAGGAGACCCAGTACTTC
>14|TRBV5-8|-|TRBJ1-5|-
CASSLLQGWQPQHF
TGTGCCAGCAGCTTGCTACAGGGTTGGCAGCCCCAGCATTTT
>18|TRBV5-1|TRBD2|TRBJ2-1|-
CASSLAPMTSGQFNEQFF
TGCGCCAGCAGCTTGGCCCCAATGACTAGCGGGCAATTCAATGAGCAGTTCTTC